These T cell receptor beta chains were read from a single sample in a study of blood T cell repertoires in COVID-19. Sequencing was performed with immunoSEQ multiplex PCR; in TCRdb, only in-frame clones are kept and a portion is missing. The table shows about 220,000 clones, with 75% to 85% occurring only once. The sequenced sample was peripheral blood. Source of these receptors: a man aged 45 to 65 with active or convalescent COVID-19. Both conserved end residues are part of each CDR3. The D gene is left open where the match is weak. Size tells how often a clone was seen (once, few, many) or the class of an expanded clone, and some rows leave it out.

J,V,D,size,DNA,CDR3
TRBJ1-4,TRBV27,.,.,TGTGCCAGCAGTTTATGGGCAGAGAAGATTGAAAAACTGTTTTTT,CASSLWAEKIEKLFF
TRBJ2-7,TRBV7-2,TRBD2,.,TGTGCCAGCAGTCCCAGACTAGCGGGAGCGTACGAGCAGTACTTC,CASSPRLAGAYEQYF
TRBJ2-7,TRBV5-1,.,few,TGCGCCAGCAGCTTGGTGACTAGCTACGAGCAGTACTTC,CASSLVTSYEQYF
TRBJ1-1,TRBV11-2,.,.,TGTGCCAGCAGCCACATACCCACTGAAGCTTTCTTT,CASSHIPTEAFF
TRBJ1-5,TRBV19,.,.,TGTGCCAGTAGTATGGTTGCGGCGGGGGATCAGCCCCAGCATTTT,CASSMVAAGDQPQHF
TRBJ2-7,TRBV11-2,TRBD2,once,TGTGCCAGCAGCTGGACTAGCGGTCACTCCTACGAGCAGTACTTC,CASSWTSGHSYEQYF
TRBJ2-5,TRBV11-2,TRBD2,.,TGTGCCAGCAGCCCGACTAGCGGGAGGGCCATAGAGACCCAGTACTTC,CASSPTSGRAIETQYF
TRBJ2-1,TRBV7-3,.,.,TGTGCCAGCAGCTTGGCGGGGGCCCAGACGGAGCAGTTCTTC,CASSLAGAQTEQFF
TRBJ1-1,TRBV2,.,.,TGTGCCAGCAGTGGAGCCGTAAACACTGAAGCTTTCTTT,CASSGAVNTEAFF
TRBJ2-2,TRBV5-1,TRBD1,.,TGCGCCAGCAGCTTGGGGACAGGGGGCGCCCCCGGGGAGCTGTTTTTT,CASSLGTGGAPGELFF
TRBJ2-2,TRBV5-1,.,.,TGCGCCAGCAGCTTCGGTGCGACAGCTAACACCGGGGAGCTGTTTTTT,CASSFGATANTGELFF
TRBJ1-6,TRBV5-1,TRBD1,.,TGCGCCAGCAGCTTGGCTGGGACAGGGGGTTCGAATTCACCCCTCCACTTT,CASSLAGTGGSNSPLHF
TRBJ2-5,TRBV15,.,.,TGTGCCACCAGCAGGCGACGACAAGGAGAGACCCAGTACTTC,CATSRRRQGETQYF
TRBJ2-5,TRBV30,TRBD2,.,TGTGCCTGGAGTGTAGGAAGCGGGGGTCAAGAGACCCAGTACTTC,CAWSVGSGGQETQYF
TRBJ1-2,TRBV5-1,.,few,TGCGCCAGCAGCTTGGCAGGGGACTATGGCTACACCTTC,CASSLAGDYGYTF
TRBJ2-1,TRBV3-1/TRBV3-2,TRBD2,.,TGTGCCAGCAGCCTCGGACTAGCGGGTCTCTACAATGAGCAGTTCTTC,CASSLGLAGLYNEQFF
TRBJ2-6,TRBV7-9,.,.,TGTGCCAGCAGCTTAGTATACCGACAGGTTAGCTCTGGGGCCAACGTCCTGACTTTC,CASSLVYRQVSSGANVLTF
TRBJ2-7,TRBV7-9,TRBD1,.,TGTGCCAGCAGCTTATCGGGACAGGGCACCTACGAGCAGTACTTC,CASSLSGQGTYEQYF
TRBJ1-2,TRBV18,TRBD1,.,TGTGCCAGCTCGCCGTCGACAGGGGCTGAGGGCTACACCTTC,CASSPSTGAEGYTF
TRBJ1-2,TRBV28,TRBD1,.,TGTGCCAGCAGTTTATCTCAGGGGGCCTATGGCTACACCTTC,CASSLSQGAYGYTF
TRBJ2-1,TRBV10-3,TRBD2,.,TGTGCCATCAGGGGCGGGGGCAATGAGCAGTTCTTC,CAIRGGGNEQFF
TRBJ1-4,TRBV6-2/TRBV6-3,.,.,TGTGCCAGCAGTTACCCTTCAGGGGTTGGTGAAAAACTGTTTTTT,CASSYPSGVGEKLFF
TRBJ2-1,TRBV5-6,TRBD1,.,TGTGCCAGCAGCCACCGGGACAGGAATTACAATGAGCAGTTCTTC,CASSHRDRNYNEQFF
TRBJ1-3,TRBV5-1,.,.,TGCGCCAGCAGCTCGTACGGGGGGCCAAGAAACACCATATATTTT,CASSSYGGPRNTIYF
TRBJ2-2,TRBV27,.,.,TGTGCCAGCAGCCTAAGCAGGACCGGGGAGCTGTTTTTT,CASSLSRTGELFF
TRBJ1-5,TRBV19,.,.,TGTGCCAGTAGTCCACGGGGAAGCTATAGCAATCAGCCCCAGCATTTT,CASSPRGSYSNQPQHF
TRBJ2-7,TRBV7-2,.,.,TGTGCCAGCAGCTTAGTACTAGGGTACTCCTACGAGCAGTACTTC,CASSLVLGYSYEQYF
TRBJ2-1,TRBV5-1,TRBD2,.,TGCGCCAGCAGCCCGGGACTAGCGGGAGTCAATGAGCAGTTCTTC,CASSPGLAGVNEQFF
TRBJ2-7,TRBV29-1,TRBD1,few,TGCAGCGTTGAAGATTGGACAGGGGGCTCCTACGAGCAGTACTTC,CSVEDWTGGSYEQYF